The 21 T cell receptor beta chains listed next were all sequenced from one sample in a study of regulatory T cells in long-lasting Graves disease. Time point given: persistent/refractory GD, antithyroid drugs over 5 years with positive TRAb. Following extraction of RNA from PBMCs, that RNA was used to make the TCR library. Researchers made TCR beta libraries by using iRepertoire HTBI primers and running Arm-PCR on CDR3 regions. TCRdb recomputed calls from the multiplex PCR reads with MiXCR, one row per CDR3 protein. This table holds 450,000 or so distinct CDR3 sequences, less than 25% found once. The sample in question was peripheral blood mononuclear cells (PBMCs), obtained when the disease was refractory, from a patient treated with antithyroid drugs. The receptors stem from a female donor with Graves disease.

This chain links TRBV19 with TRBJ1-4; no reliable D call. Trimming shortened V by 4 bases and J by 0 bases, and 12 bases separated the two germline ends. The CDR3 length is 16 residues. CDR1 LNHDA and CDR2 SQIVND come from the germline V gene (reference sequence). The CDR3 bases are TGTGCCAGTAGTACACCCTTGGGAGCAACTAATGAAAAACTGTTTTTT. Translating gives CASSTPLGATNEKLFF.

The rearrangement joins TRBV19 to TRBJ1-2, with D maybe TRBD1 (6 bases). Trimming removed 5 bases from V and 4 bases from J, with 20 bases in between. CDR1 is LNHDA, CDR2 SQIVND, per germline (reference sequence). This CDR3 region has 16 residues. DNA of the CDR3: TGTGCCAGTAGTCCGGGGACAACCGGTAGGGGCTATGGCTACACCTTC. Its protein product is CASSPGTTGRGYGYTF.

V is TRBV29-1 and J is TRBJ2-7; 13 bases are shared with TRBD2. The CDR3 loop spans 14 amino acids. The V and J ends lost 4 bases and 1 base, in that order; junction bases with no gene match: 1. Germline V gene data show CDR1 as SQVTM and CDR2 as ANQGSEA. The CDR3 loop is CSVGGLAGSYEQYF. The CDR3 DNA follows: TGCAGCGTTGGGGGACTAGCGGGGTCCTACGAGCAGTACTTC.

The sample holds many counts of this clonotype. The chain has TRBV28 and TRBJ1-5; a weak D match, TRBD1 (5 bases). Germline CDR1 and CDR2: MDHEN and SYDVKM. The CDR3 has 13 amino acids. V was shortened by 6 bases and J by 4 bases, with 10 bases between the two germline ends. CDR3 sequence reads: CASRERQNQPQHF. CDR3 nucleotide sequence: TGTGCCAGCAGGGAAAGACAGAATCAGCCCCAGCATTTT. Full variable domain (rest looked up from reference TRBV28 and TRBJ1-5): DVKVTQSSRYLVKRTGEKVFLECVQDMDHENMFWYRQDPGLGLRLIYFSYDVKMKEKGDIPEGYSVSREKKERFSLILESASTNQTSMYLCASRERQNQPQHFGDGTRLSIL.

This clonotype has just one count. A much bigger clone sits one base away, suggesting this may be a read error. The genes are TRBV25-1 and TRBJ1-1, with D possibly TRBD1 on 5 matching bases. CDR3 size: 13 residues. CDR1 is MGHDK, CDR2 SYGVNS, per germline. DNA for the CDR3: TGTGCCAGCTTGGGGGGATGGGGCACTAAAGCTTTCTTT. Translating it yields CASLGGWGTKAFF.

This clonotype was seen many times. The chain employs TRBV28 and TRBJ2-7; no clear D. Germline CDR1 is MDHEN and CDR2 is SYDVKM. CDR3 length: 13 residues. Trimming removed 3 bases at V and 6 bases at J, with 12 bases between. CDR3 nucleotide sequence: TGTGCCAGCAGTTTTTCGCGGCTCTCCGAGCAGTACTTC. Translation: CASSFSRLSEQYF.

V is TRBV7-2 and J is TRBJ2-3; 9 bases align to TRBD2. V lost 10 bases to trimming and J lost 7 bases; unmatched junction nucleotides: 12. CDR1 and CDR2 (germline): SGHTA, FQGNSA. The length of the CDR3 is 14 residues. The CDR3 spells CATLRPSGTNTQYF. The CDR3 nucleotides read TGTGCCACCCTGAGACCTAGCGGGACGAATACGCAGTATTTT.

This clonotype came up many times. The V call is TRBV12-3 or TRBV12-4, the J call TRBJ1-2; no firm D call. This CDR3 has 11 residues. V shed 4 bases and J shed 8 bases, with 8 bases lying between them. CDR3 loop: CASSSIRGYTF. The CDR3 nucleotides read TGTGCCAGCAGTTCTATTCGGGGCTACACCTTC.

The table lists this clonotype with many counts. DNA for the CDR3: TGTGCCAGCACCTTAGGACGAGGGGAGACCCAGTACTTC. Translation: CASTLGRGETQYF. This rearrangement joins TRBV28 to TRBJ2-5; weak D call: TRBD2 (5 bases). The germline gives CDR1 MDHEN, CDR2 SYDVKM. CDR3 length: 13 residues. V lost 7 bases and J lost 5, with 14 bases in between.

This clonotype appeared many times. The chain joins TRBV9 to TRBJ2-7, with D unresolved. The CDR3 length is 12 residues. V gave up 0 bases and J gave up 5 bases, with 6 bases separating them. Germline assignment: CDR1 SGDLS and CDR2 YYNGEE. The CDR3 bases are TGTGCCAGCAGCGTAGTCGACGACGAGCAGTACTTC. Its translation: CASSVVDDEQYF.

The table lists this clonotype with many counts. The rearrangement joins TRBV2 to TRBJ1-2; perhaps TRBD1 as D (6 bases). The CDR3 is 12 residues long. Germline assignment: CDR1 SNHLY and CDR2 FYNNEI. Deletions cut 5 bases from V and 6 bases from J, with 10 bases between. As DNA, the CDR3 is TGTGCCAGCAGTCTGCAGGGGAATGGCTACACCTTC. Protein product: CASSLQGNGYTF.

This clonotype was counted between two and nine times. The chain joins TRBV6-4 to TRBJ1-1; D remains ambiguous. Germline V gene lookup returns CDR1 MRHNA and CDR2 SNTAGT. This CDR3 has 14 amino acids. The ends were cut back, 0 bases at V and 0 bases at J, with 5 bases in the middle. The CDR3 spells CASSDSSLNTEAFF. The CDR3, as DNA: TGTGCCAGCAGTGACTCGTCCTTGAACACTGAAGCTTTCTTT.

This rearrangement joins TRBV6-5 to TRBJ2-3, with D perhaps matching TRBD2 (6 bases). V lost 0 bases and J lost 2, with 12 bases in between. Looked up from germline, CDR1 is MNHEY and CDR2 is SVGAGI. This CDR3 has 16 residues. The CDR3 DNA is TGTGCCAGCAGTTACTCGATGGGACTCCCCACAGATACGCAGTATTTT. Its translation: CASSYSMGLPTDTQYF.

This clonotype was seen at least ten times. The CDR3 loop reads CASSLTGTKAFF. CDR3 nucleotide sequence: TGTGCCAGCAGCTTGACCGGGACAAAAGCTTTCTTT. The chain is built from TRBV27 and TRBJ1-1, with D possibly matching TRBD1 (6 bases). CDR3 length: 12 amino acids. Germline CDR1 and CDR2: MNHEY and SMNVEV (reference sequence). V dropped 6 bases and J dropped 9 bases, with 14 bases sitting between them.

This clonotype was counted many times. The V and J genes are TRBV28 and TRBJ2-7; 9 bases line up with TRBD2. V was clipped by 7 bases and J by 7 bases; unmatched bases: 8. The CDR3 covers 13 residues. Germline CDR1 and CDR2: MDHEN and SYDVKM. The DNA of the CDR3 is TGTGCCAGCATCCTAGCGGGGTCCGGGGAGCAGTACTTC. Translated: CASILAGSGEQYF. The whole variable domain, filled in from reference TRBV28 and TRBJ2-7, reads DVKVTQSSRYLVKRTGEKVFLECVQDMDHENMFWYRQDPGLGLRLIYFSYDVKMKEKGDIPEGYSVSREKKERFSLILESASTNQTSMYLCASILAGSGEQYFGPGTRLTVT.

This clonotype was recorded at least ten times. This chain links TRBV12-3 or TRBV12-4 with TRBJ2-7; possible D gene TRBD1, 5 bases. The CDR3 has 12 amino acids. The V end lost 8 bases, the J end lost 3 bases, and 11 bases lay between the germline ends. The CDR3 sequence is CASRQGFYEQYF. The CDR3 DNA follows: TGTGCCAGCCGTCAGGGATTCTACGAGCAGTACTTC.

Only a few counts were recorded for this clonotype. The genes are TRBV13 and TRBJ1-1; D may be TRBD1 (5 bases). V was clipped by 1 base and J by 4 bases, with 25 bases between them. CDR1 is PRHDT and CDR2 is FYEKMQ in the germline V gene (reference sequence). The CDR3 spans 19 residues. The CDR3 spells CASSLVVAGRPGVGTEAFF. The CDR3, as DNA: TGTGCCAGCAGCTTAGTGGTAGCGGGCCGTCCGGGGGTAGGCACTGAAGCTTTCTTT. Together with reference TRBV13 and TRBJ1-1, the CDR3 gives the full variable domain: AAGVIQSPRHLIKEKRETATLKCYPIPRHDTVYWYQQGPGQDPQFLISFYEKMQSDKGSIPDRFSAQQFSDYHSELNMSSLELGDSALYFCASSLVVAGRPGVGTEAFFGQGTRLTVV.

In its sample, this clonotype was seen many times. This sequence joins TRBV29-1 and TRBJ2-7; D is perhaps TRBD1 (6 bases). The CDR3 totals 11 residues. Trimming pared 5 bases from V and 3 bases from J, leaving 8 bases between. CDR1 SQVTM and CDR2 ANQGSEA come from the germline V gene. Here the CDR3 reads CSVLTGYEQYF. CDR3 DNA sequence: TGCAGCGTTCTGACAGGCTACGAGCAGTACTTC.

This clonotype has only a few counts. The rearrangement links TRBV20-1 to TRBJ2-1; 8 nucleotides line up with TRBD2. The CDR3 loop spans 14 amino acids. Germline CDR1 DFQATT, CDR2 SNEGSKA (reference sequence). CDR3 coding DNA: TGCACCCCGGAGCCGGGGGGGTCCTACAATGAGCAGTTCTTC. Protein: CTPEPGGSYNEQFF.

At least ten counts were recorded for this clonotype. DNA of the CDR3: TGTGCCACCAGCAGACTCCGGACAGGGTCTATCTATGGCTACACCTTC. Its translation is CATSRLRTGSIYGYTF. The chain has TRBV15 and TRBJ1-2, with 8 nucleotides matching TRBD1. The CDR3 extends over 16 amino acids. The germline V gene encodes CDR1 LNHNV and CDR2 YYDKDF (reference sequence). The J segment lost 4 bases and the V segment lost 2 bases, leaving 9 bases of the junction unmatched.

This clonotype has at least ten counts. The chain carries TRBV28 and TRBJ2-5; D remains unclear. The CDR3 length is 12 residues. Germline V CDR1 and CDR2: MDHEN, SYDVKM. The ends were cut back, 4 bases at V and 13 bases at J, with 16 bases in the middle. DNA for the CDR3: TGTGCCAGCAGTTCCATTCGTGACAACCTGTACTTC. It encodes CASSSIRDNLYF.